The next 20 T cell receptor beta chains were all read from a single sample in a study of Ad26.COV2.S vaccination and SARS-CoV-2 variants. Measured with immunoSEQ multiplex PCR; TCRdb has only the in-frame clones, and not every one. The data hold hundreds of thousands of clones, with about 93% observed a single time. Treatment reported: over 15 received Ad26.COV2.S at low or high dose, single or two shots; roughly five received placebo; per-sample allocation not given. Sampling was performed 63 days after the first vaccine or placebo injection. The specimen was peripheral blood, collected in a trial of Ad26.COV2.S vaccine versus placebo. The receptors derive from a person aged 18-65 years who received the Ad26.COV2.S COVID-19 vaccine or a placebo.

The chain uses TRBV7-6 and TRBJ2-5; 10 positions match TRBD2. The CDR3 is made up of 16 amino acids. The germline CDR1 and CDR2 sequences are SGHVS and FNYEAQ. V was clipped by 1 base and J by 0 bases; unmatched bases: 2. In nucleotides, the CDR3 is TGTGCCAGCAGCTTAGGTACTAGCGGGAACCAAGAGACCCAGTACTTC. This sequence encodes CASSLGTSGNQETQYF. Filled out from reference TRBV7-6 and TRBJ2-5, the complete variable domain reads GAGVSQSPRYKVTKRGQDVALRCDPISGHVSLYWYRQALGQGPEFLTYFNYEAQQDKSGLPNDRFSAERPEGSISTLTIQRTEQRDSAMYRCASSLGTSGNQETQYFGPGTRLLVL.

This chain joins TRBV29-1 and TRBJ1-2; 12 bases line up with TRBD1. The CDR3 runs to 14 residues. Germline V lookup: CDR1 SQVTM, CDR2 ANQGSEA. Unmatched junction bases numbered 4, after V lost 4 bases and J lost 4 bases. CDR3 coding DNA: TGCAGCGTTGGCGGGACAGGGGGCCTCTATGGCTACACCTTC. Amino acids: CSVGGTGGLYGYTF.

V and J are TRBV7-9 and TRBJ2-7; D not certain. The CDR3 sequence is 12 residues long. CDR1 and CDR2 (germline): SEHNR, FQNEAQ (reference sequence). V lost 5 bases and J lost 3, with 8 bases in between. The CDR3 spells CASSPDHYEQYF. DNA for the CDR3: TGTGCCAGCAGCCCGGACCACTACGAGCAGTACTTC.

The chain couples TRBV7-2 to TRBJ2-1, with a possible D match to TRBD2 (6 bases). This CDR3 is 16 amino acids long. Germline values: CDR1 SGHTA, CDR2 FQGNSA. V shed 0 bases and J shed 9 bases, with 18 bases lying between them. Here the CDR3 reads CASSLAVTSLESEQFF. The CDR3 region has the DNA TGTGCCAGCAGCTTAGCTGTGACTAGTTTGGAAAGTGAGCAGTTCTTC.

The CDR3 is CASSHADRRSYEQYF. The CDR3 nucleotides read TGCGCCAGCAGCCACGCAGACAGGCGATCCTACGAGCAGTACTTC. The J gene is TRBJ2-7, the V gene TRBV4-3; possible D gene TRBD1, 6 bases. The CDR3 has 15 amino acids. Trimming left V 3 bases short and J 1 base short, with 13 bases between. CDR1 and CDR2 (germline): LGHNA, YSLEER.

The chain joins TRBV5-5 to TRBJ2-7, with D possibly matching TRBD2 (5 bases). The germline V gene has CDR1 SGHKS and CDR2 YYEKEE (reference sequence). The germline V and J ends were trimmed by 1 base and 4 bases, with 27 bases remaining between them. The CDR3 contains 19 residues. The CDR3 reads CASSLPASSPGLAQYEQYF. As DNA, the CDR3 is TGTGCCAGCAGCTTGCCCGCTTCGAGTCCCGGCCTAGCCCAATACGAGCAGTACTTC.

V and J are TRBV6-5 and TRBJ1-4, with 7 bases aligning to TRBD1. This CDR3 has 16 amino acids. V was clipped by 4 bases and J by 0 bases; unmatched bases: 5. Germline V gene data show CDR1 as MNHEY and CDR2 as SVGAGI. The DNA of the CDR3 is TGTGCCAGCAGTTTCGGACAGGCTGCAACTAATGAAAAACTGTTTTTT. Amino acid sequence: CASSFGQAATNEKLFF.

This clone was seen a single time. This sequence joins TRBV11-2 and TRBJ1-6; TRBD1 aligns across 9 bases. The length of the CDR3 is 15 residues. After removal of 4 bases from V and 8 bases from J, the junction contained 6 bases not matched to a gene. Germline CDR1 SGHAT, CDR2 FQNNGV. CDR3: CASSSRTGDDSPLHF. For the CDR3, the DNA is TGTGCCAGCAGCTCCCGGACAGGGGATGATTCACCCCTCCACTTT.

The chain recombines TRBV6-2 or TRBV6-3 with TRBJ2-7; no firm D call. The CDR3 runs 12 residues. Trimming pared 5 bases from V and 0 bases from J, leaving 5 bases between. Germline V gene data show CDR1 as MNHEY and CDR2 as SVGEGT. CDR3 DNA sequence: TGTGCCAGCAGTCAGAGCTCCTACGAGCAGTACTTC. Translation: CASSQSSYEQYF.

The rearrangement links TRBV9 to TRBJ1-4; 9 bases are a match to TRBD1. The CDR3 spans 15 residues. CDR1 SGDLS and CDR2 YYNGEE come from the germline V gene. The J segment lost 8 bases and the V segment lost 0 bases, leaving 5 bases of the junction unmatched. This chain's CDR3 is CASSVAGTGKEKLFF. Here the CDR3 DNA reads TGTGCCAGCAGCGTAGCGGGGACAGGGAAGGAAAAACTGTTTTTT.

The genes are TRBV19 and TRBJ2-5; TRBD2 agrees at 9 bases. J gave up 5 bases and V 4 bases, and 11 bases lay outside the gene matches. Germline V gives CDR1 LNHDA, CDR2 SQIVND (reference sequence). The CDR3 length is 16 residues. DNA of the CDR3: TGTGCCAGTAGTACAGGGACTAGCCCGTGGGGGGAGACCCAGTACTTC. Translated: CASSTGTSPWGETQYF. Variable domain in full (rest from reference TRBV19 and TRBJ2-5): DGGITQSPKYLFRKEGQNVTLSCEQNLNHDAMYWYRQDPGQGLRLIYYSQIVNDFQKGDIAEGYSVSREKKESFPLTVTSAQKNPTAFYLCASSTGTSPWGETQYFGPGTRLLVL.

The CDR3 DNA reads as TGTGCCAGCAGTCCCCGACAGGGAGGCTTACGGGAAAAACTGTTTTTT. It yields the protein CASSPRQGGLREKLFF. V and J are TRBV28 and TRBJ1-4, with TRBD1 identical over 7 bases. The CDR3 spans 16 residues. V shed 5 bases, J shed 8 bases, and the junction held 14 bases outside the gene matches. Germline assignment: CDR1 MDHEN and CDR2 SYDVKM.

This chain connects TRBV5-1 to TRBJ2-5; no clear D. V lost 0 bases to trimming and J lost 0 bases, with 9 bases between them. Germline V gene lookup returns CDR1 SGHRS and CDR2 YFSETQ. The CDR3 runs 15 residues. The CDR3 region is CASSLAKGNQETQYF. In nucleotides, the CDR3 is TGCGCCAGCAGCTTGGCCAAGGGCAACCAAGAGACCCAGTACTTC.

The chain is built from TRBV5-5 and TRBJ2-7; 11 nucleotides align to TRBD2. Germline values: CDR1 SGHKS, CDR2 YYEKEE (reference sequence). This CDR3 comprises 15 residues. With V trimmed by 0 bases and J by 2 bases, 1 base remained unmatched. CDR3 in amino acids: CASSLDSGRAYEQYF. The DNA for the CDR3 is TGTGCCAGCAGCTTGGATAGCGGGAGGGCCTACGAGCAGTACTTC.

CDR3 sequence: CASSGSSGRRPYF. The CDR3, as DNA: TGTGCCAGCAGCGGATCTAGCGGGAGACGTCCGTATTTT. This chain connects TRBV7-2 to TRBJ2-3; 10 bases are shared with TRBD2. Germline CDR1 and CDR2: SGHTA and FQGNSA. The CDR3 extends over 13 amino acids. V was pared by 5 bases and J by 14 bases, with 10 bases of the junction left unmatched.

This chain links TRBV30 with TRBJ1-2, with TRBD1 identical over 8 bases. The germline V gene has CDR1 GTSNPN and CDR2 SVGIG (reference sequence). This CDR3 is built from 14 residues. The J segment lost 4 bases and the V segment lost 6 bases, leaving 10 bases of the junction unmatched. This CDR3 reads CACPGTGLSYGYTF. The CDR3 DNA follows: TGTGCCTGCCCCGGGACAGGATTAAGCTATGGCTACACCTTC.

The gene calls are TRBV28 and TRBJ2-1; TRBD2 aligns across 9 bases. The CDR3 has 14 amino acids. V lost 9 bases to trimming and J lost 5 bases; unmatched junction nucleotides: 8. CDR1 is MDHEN, CDR2 SYDVKM, per germline. The CDR3 DNA is TGTGCCAGTTATAGACTAGCGGAGAACAATGAGCAGTTCTTC. Translated, it gives CASYRLAENNEQFF.

The chain carries TRBV9 and TRBJ2-2; 9 bases are shared with TRBD1. CDR1 is SGDLS, CDR2 YYNGEE, per germline. This CDR3 spans 18 amino acids. V trimming: 1 base; J trimming: 4 bases; junction bases outside the gene matches: 11. The CDR3 loop is CASSVRSLGQGGTGELFF. Here the CDR3 DNA reads TGTGCCAGCAGCGTACGGAGTTTGGGACAGGGAGGCACCGGGGAGCTGTTTTTT.

This chain uses TRBV7-9 with TRBJ2-2; D remains ambiguous. Per the germline V gene, CDR1 is SEHNR and CDR2 is FQNEAQ (reference sequence). The CDR3 loop spans 13 amino acids. V lost 4 bases to trimming and J lost 1 base, with 4 bases between them. CDR3 sequence reads: CASSSENTGELFF. CDR3 DNA sequence: TGTGCCAGCAGCTCAGAGAACACCGGGGAGCTGTTTTTT.

The chain joins TRBV7-2 to TRBJ2-6; D unclear. The CDR3 has 15 amino acids. CDR1 and CDR2 from the germline V gene are SGHTA and FQGNSA. Trimming took 1 base from V and 8 from J, leaving 12 bases between them. CDR3 sequence: CASSLGSGGTNVLTF. CDR3 nucleotide sequence: TGTGCCAGCAGCTTAGGGAGTGGTGGAACCAACGTCCTGACTTTC.